This T cell receptor (beta chain) was identified during a study of blood T cells in healthy people across ages. Note on this clonotype: Antigen specificity is unknown.

A second PCR, run for about 6 to 12 cycles, used a sample-barcoded 5' primer plus a J-beta primer mix. TCRdb recomputed calls from the 5' RACE reads with MiXCR, one row per CDR3 protein. The data contain 1 million to 1.2 million distinct CDR3 sequences, around two fifths of them singletons. The CDR3 runs to 14 residues. V gave up 6 bases and J gave up 5 bases, with 16 bases separating them. Overall study results and limits: Estimates based on one million T cells were treated as lower bounds.

Donors gave 8 to 10 milliliters of peripheral blood apiece. Researchers report isolating at least 6 million PBMCs per sample. This clonotype was sampled from a man between 18 and 35 years old in good health. Sequenced material: blood. The genes are TRBV12-3 or TRBV12-4 and TRBJ1-1; no definite D call. For the CDR3, the DNA is TGTGCCAGCAGCTTCCAGGCCGTGGGAACTGAAGCTTTCTTT. This gives the protein CASSFQAVGTEAFF.